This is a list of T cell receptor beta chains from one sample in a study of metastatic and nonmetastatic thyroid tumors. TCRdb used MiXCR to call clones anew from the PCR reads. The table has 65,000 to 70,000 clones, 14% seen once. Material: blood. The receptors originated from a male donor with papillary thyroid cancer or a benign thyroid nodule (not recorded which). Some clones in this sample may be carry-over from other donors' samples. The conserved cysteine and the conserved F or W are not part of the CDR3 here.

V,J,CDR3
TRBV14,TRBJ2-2,ASKKGGVNTGELF
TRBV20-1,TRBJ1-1,SARETTEAF
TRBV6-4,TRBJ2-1,ASSESFESTGQF
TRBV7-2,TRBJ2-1,ASSFLAGGYGEQF
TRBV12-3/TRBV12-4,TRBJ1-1,ATKFVENTEAF
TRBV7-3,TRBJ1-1,ASSLNSGGTEAF
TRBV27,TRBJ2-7,ASSIGRGGMTNEQY
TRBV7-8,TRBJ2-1,ASSLVAGEKNEQF
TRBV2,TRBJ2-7,ASWGQSFEQY
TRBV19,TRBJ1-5,ASSLGQVGNQPQH
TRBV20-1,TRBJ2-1,SASLAGAYNEQF
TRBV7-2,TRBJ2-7,ASSLAGWGTVSSYEQY
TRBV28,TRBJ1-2,ASSFRNYGYT
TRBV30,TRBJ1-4,AWSVAGGRANEKLF
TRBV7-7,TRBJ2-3,ASSFRLAGGPDTQY
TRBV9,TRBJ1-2,ASSPQVGLYGYT
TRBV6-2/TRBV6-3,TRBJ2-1,ASTPGLGLAALGDNEQF
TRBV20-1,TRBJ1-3,SARDLQAAPN
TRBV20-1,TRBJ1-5,SASVGGRNQPQH
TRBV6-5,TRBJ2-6,ASSYGSSGANVLT
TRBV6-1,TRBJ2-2,ASMPLADFTWELF
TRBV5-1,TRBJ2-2,ASSSTRGNPTGELF
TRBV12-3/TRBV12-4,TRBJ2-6,ASTGTGYGANVLT
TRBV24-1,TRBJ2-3,ATEYGTYTQY
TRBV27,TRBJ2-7,ASSKSRTDIEQY
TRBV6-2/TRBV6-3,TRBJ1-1,ASSPPDWANTEAF
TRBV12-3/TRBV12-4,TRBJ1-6,ASSQQGSYNSPLH
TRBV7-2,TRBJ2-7,ASSTGIIGTYEQY
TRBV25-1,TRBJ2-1,ASSDPGTSETEQF
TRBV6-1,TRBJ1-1,ASSGQGAKAF
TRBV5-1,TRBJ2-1,ASSSHNEQF
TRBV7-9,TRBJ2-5,ASSLDTGLAGETQY
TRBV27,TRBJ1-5,ASSFSHIEPQH
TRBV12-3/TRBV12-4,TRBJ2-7,ASSSQQEFGYEQY
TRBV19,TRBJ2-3,ASSNTDTQY
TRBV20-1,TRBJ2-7,SEMGPSSVEQY
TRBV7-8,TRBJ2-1,ASSLGTGVNEQF
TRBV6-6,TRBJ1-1,ASSYSRGQGNTEAF
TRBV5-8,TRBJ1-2,ACSRKWTGSGYT
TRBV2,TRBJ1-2,ASNRQGANYGYT
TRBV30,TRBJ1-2,AWWGTGMVRGYT
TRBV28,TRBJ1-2,ASSSGTLSYGYT
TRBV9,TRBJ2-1,ASSVGTSGPAYNEQF
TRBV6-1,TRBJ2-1,ASSFRGTDIYNEQF
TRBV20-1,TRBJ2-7,SARGGAELYEQY
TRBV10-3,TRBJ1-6,AISESPGRTNSPLH
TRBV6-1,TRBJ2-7,ASSRAGESYEQY
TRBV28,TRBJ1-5,ASGFYRDVKPQH
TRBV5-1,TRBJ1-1,ASSRGQDTEAF